A single sample is the source of the 30 T cell receptor beta chains below, sequenced in a study of beta chain features in type 1 diabetes. Overall study results and limits: Shortening of TCRB CDR3s, moderate but significant, appeared in all four CD4+ subsets of Type 1 diabetes patients.

Investigators reverse transcribed all isolated RNA, so they sequenced expressed TCRB transcripts. Assay: immunoSEQ multiplex PCR; the TCRdb copy retains only in-frame clones and omits some. Of a few hundred thousand clones in the sample, about 24% were seen once. These receptors' antigens are unknown. The sample consisted of naive CD4+ T cells from blood. These receptors were obtained from a woman under 40 with type 1 diabetes.

This clone was seen a few times. This chain links TRBV28 with TRBJ2-7; TRBD1 agrees at 9 bases. This CDR3 comprises 15 residues. Germline V lookup: CDR1 MDHEN, CDR2 SYDVKM. J was trimmed by 5 bases and V by 5 bases; bases with no gene match: 10. CDR3 sequence: CASSARDRVFHEQYF. The CDR3 DNA sequence: TGTGCCAGCAGTGCCCGGGACAGGGTCTTCCACGAGCAGTACTTC.

The chain uses TRBV5-4 and TRBJ1-1; the D gene is possibly TRBD1 (6 bases). CDR1 is SGHNT, CDR2 YYREEE, per germline (reference sequence). V was cut by 2 bases and J by 1 base, with 12 bases left in between. The CDR3 extends over 15 amino acids. CDR3: CASSLSTGKNTEAFF. CDR3 bases: TGTGCCAGCAGCTTATCAACAGGGAAGAACACTGAAGCTTTCTTT.

The rearrangement links TRBV7-8 to TRBJ1-5; 10 bases are shared with TRBD1. Germline assignment: CDR1 SGHVS and CDR2 FQNEAQ. This CDR3 is built from 15 residues. The trim removed 3 bases at V and 4 bases at J, leaving 3 bases unmatched. The chain's CDR3 is CASSFGTGDNQPQHF. CDR3 sequence (DNA): TGTGCCAGCAGCTTCGGGACAGGGGATAATCAGCCCCAGCATTTT.

The sample holds a few counts of this clone. The gene calls are TRBV30 and TRBJ1-2; D gene unclear. In germline, CDR1 is GTSNPN, CDR2 SVGIG (reference sequence). This CDR3 is built from 11 residues. V lost 5 bases and J lost 3, with 7 bases in between. The CDR3 is CAWSEYYGYTF. CDR3 bases: TGTGCCTGGTCCGAGTACTATGGCTACACCTTC.

The chain uses TRBV5-6 and TRBJ2-4; 16 nucleotides line up with TRBD2. This CDR3 spans 19 amino acids. Trimming removed 0 bases from V and 1 base from J; junction bases left unmatched: 4. Germline values: CDR1 SGHDT, CDR2 YYEEEE. Here the CDR3 DNA reads TGTGCCAGCAGCTTGGAGGGACTAGCGGGAGGGCCGGCCAAAAACATTCAGTACTTC. The encoded protein is CASSLEGLAGGPAKNIQYF.

The chain is built from TRBV2 and TRBJ2-7; D is unclear. Germline CDR1 is SNHLY and CDR2 is FYNNEI. This CDR3 is built from 11 residues. V dropped 4 bases and J dropped 5 bases, with 6 bases sitting between them. The CDR3 region is CASSVFNEQYF. CDR3 coding DNA: TGTGCCAGCAGTGTTTTCAACGAGCAGTACTTC. Filled out from reference TRBV2 and TRBJ2-7, the complete variable domain reads EPEVTQTPSHQVTQMGQEVILRCVPISNHLYFYWYRQILGQKVEFLVSFYNNEISEKSEIFDDQFSVERPDGSNFTLKIRSTKLEDSAMYFCASSVFNEQYFGPGTRLTVT.

The V call is TRBV5-1, the J call TRBJ1-2; D gene uncertain. Germline V gene sequence: CDR1 SGHRS, CDR2 YFSETQ. The V and J ends lost 0 bases and 5 bases respectively, with 14 bases between them. The CDR3 length is 15 residues. The CDR3 bases are TGCGCCAGCAGCTTGGATGTGGTAGCGGGATATGGCTACACCTTC. Its translation: CASSLDVVAGYGYTF.

This rearrangement joins TRBV28 to TRBJ2-6, with D possibly matching TRBD2 (6 bases). The V gene lost 2 bases and the J gene lost 0 bases, with 11 bases spanning the gap. CDR1 and CDR2 (germline): MDHEN, SYDVKM. The length of the CDR3 is 17 residues. The CDR3 region has the DNA TGTGCCAGCAGTTTAGGGGACTTCTACTCTGGGGCCAACGTCCTGACTTTC. Protein: CASSLGDFYSGANVLTF.

This clone was counted between two and nine times. This sequence joins TRBV7-2 and TRBJ2-1; 8 bases match TRBD1. This CDR3 has 12 residues. CDR1 SGHTA and CDR2 FQGNSA come from the germline V gene. Trimming took 0 bases from V and 14 from J; bases not matched to a gene: 3. This CDR3 is CASSLAQDREFF. CDR3 nucleotides: TGTGCCAGCAGCTTAGCTCAGGACAGGGAGTTCTTC.

V is TRBV28 and J is TRBJ1-5, with TRBD1 matching 8 bases. Germline CDR1 is MDHEN and CDR2 is SYDVKM. V shed 8 bases and J 6 bases; nucleotides not matched to a gene: 9. This CDR3 is built from 14 residues. CDR3 coding DNA: TGTGCCAGCCAGGGGGCATTGGCTGCTCAGCCCCAGCATTTT. The encoded protein is CASQGALAAQPQHF.

The chain couples TRBV28 to TRBJ2-2, with D unclear. This CDR3 spans 12 amino acids. V was shortened by 3 bases and J by 15 bases, with 14 bases between the two germline ends. The germline CDR1 and CDR2 sequences are MDHEN and SYDVKM. The CDR3 nucleotides read TGTGCCAGCAGTTTCCGGGTCGGAGTGGTGTTTTTT. The encoded protein is CASSFRVGVVFF.

CDR3 DNA: TGTGCCAGCAGCTTAGGTCGCCCGGGACTAGTCCATGAGCAGTTCTTC. The encoded protein is CASSLGRPGLVHEQFF. The chain links TRBV7-9 to TRBJ2-1; 8 nucleotides match TRBD2. The CDR3 has 16 amino acids. Germline V gene lookup returns CDR1 SEHNR and CDR2 FQNEAQ (reference sequence). The junction had 10 bases not matched to a gene; V was cut back by 1 base and J by 8 bases.

This clone was counted between two and nine times. The V gene is TRBV28, the J gene TRBJ2-1; D is undetermined. Germline-derived CDR1 and CDR2 are MDHEN and SYDVKM. This CDR3 is 13 amino acids long. Between the trimmed V and J ends, which lost 2 bases and 8 bases, there was a span of 10 bases. For the CDR3, the DNA is TGTGCCAGCAGTTTACTCCGGAGAGATGAGCAGTTCTTC. Translated, it gives CASSLLRRDEQFF.

The V gene is TRBV25-1, the J gene TRBJ2-3; 8 bases are shared with TRBD2. Trimming at V came to 8 bases and at J to 6 bases, leaving 7 bases not matched to a gene. This CDR3 has 13 residues. Germline CDR1 and CDR2: MGHDK and SYGVNS. The CDR3 bases are TGTGCCAGCGGACTAGCAGGAGGGGATACGCAGTATTTT. This codes for CASGLAGGDTQYF.

The chain combines TRBV6-5 with TRBJ2-7, with 8 bases matching TRBD1. The CDR3 is made up of 12 amino acids. The germline V gene encodes CDR1 MNHEY and CDR2 SVGAGI. The V and J ends lost 6 bases and 7 bases, in that order; junction bases with no gene match: 5. The CDR3 coding sequence is TGTGCCAGCAGCCGACAGGGGTATGAGCAGTACTTC. As protein: CASSRQGYEQYF.

This sequence joins TRBV7-2 and TRBJ2-7; 11 positions agree with TRBD2. CDR1 and CDR2 (germline): SGHTA, FQGNSA. CDR3 length: 16 amino acids. Trimming at V came to 0 bases and at J to 2 bases, leaving 3 bases not matched to a gene. DNA for the CDR3: TGTGCCAGCAGCTTAGCTACTAGCGGGGGAGCCTACGAGCAGTACTTC. Its protein is CASSLATSGGAYEQYF. Combining the CDR3 with reference TRBV7-2 and TRBJ2-7 gives the whole variable domain GAGVSQSPSNKVTEKGKDVELRCDPISGHTALYWYRQSLGQGLEFLIYFQGNSAPDKSGLPSDRFSAERTGGSVSTLTIQRTQQEDSAVYLCASSLATSGGAYEQYFGPGTRLTVT.

The rearrangement joins TRBV11-3 to TRBJ1-1; D is uncertain. Trimming stripped 5 bases from V and 1 base from J, with 14 bases between. CDR1 and CDR2 from the germline V gene are SGHNT and YENEEA. CDR3 length equals 15 residues. CDR3 sequence reads: CASSRGPSANTEAFF. CDR3 nucleotide sequence: TGTGCCAGCAGCCGAGGCCCGTCTGCGAACACTGAAGCTTTCTTT.

This rearrangement joins TRBV9 to TRBJ2-1, with 11 positions matching TRBD2. In germline, CDR1 is SGDLS, CDR2 YYNGEE. After removal of 3 bases from V and 8 bases from J, the junction contained 7 bases not matched to a gene. The CDR3 covers 15 residues. The CDR3 region has the DNA TGTGCCAGCAGCGATACTAGCGGGAGTTGGGATGAGCAGTTCTTC. Amino acid sequence: CASSDTSGSWDEQFF.

Of note for this clone: Distinct nucleotide sequences in the sample also encode this CDR3. The chain uses TRBV2 and TRBJ1-1; 7 nucleotides agree with TRBD1. Trimming took 6 bases from V and 0 from J; bases not matched to a gene: 1. CDR1 SNHLY and CDR2 FYNNEI come from the germline V gene. The CDR3 has 13 residues. The CDR3 region has the DNA TGTGCCAGCAGGGGACAGATGAACACTGAAGCTTTCTTT. It encodes CASRGQMNTEAFF.

This clone was counted a few times. The rearrangement uses TRBV19 and TRBJ2-2; 8 nucleotides agree with TRBD2. The CDR3 runs to 14 residues. With 9 bases clipped from V and 5 bases from J, the junction kept 8 bases outside the gene matches. Germline CDR1 and CDR2: LNHDA and SQIVND (reference sequence). The CDR3 region is CASIQGTSTGELFF. The CDR3, as DNA: TGTGCCAGCATCCAGGGGACTAGTACCGGGGAGCTGTTTTTT.

The chain employs TRBV29-1 and TRBJ1-1, with 8 positions matching TRBD1. CDR1 is SQVTM and CDR2 is ANQGSEA in the germline V gene. After removal of 3 bases from V and 3 bases from J, the junction contained 6 bases not matched to a gene. The CDR3 loop spans 14 amino acids. The CDR3 DNA follows: TGCAGCGTTGAGAACAGGGGGGGTCACACTGAAGCTTTCTTT. It encodes CSVENRGGHTEAFF.

The V and J genes are TRBV2 and TRBJ2-7; D is unresolved. The CDR3 consists of 13 residues. The V end was cut by 4 bases, the J end by 1 base, with 8 bases between. Per the germline V gene, CDR1 is SNHLY and CDR2 is FYNNEI. CDR3 in amino acids: CASSGEKSYEQYF. The CDR3 coding sequence is TGTGCCAGCAGTGGCGAAAAGTCCTACGAGCAGTACTTC.

This clone was detected only a few times. The chain is built from TRBV28 and TRBJ2-1; 10 positions agree with TRBD1. The CDR3 loop spans 15 amino acids. V trimming: 5 bases; J trimming: 8 bases; junction bases outside the gene matches: 9. Germline CDR1 MDHEN, CDR2 SYDVKM. Here the CDR3 DNA reads TGTGCCAGCAGTCCCGGGACAGGGGCAGGCGATGAGCAGTTCTTC. It encodes CASSPGTGAGDEQFF.

The chain is built from TRBV7-9 and TRBJ2-7; tentatively, D is TRBD2 (7 bases). V lost 5 bases, J lost 5 bases, and 19 bases lay in between. The CDR3 length is 15 residues. Looked up from germline, CDR1 is SEHNR and CDR2 is FQNEAQ (reference sequence). CDR3 sequence (DNA): TGTGCCAGCAGCCCTCGGGGGCGGGAGTGGGACGAGCAGTACTTC. Translating it yields CASSPRGREWDEQYF.

This chain connects TRBV5-1 to TRBJ2-3, with D tentatively TRBD2 (7 bases). V was trimmed by 4 bases and J by 8 bases, leaving 20 bases between them. Germline CDR1 and CDR2: SGHRS and YFSETQ. The CDR3 has 15 residues. CDR3 residues: CASSAPETRGGTQYF. CDR3 bases: TGCGCCAGCAGCGCCCCCGAGACTAGGGGGGGTACGCAGTATTTT.

The chain couples TRBV19 to TRBJ2-3; D is possibly TRBD2 (5 bases). Germline values: CDR1 LNHDA, CDR2 SQIVND (reference sequence). The V and J ends lost 3 bases and 6 bases respectively, with 10 bases between them. The CDR3 extends over 13 amino acids. Here the CDR3 DNA reads TGTGCCAGTAGTATGATTCGGAGGGATACGCAGTATTTT. Its translation: CASSMIRRDTQYF.

V gene TRBV30 combines with J gene TRBJ2-7; D unresolved. The germline gives CDR1 GTSNPN, CDR2 SVGIG (reference sequence). V was clipped by 7 bases and J by 4 bases, with 14 bases between them. This CDR3 has 12 amino acids. The CDR3 DNA reads TGTGCCTCCCAAACTAATTCATACGAGCAGTACTTC. This sequence encodes CASQTNSYEQYF.

The chain uses TRBV4-1 and TRBJ2-7, with D tentatively TRBD2 (5 bases). V lost 2 bases and J 5 bases, leaving 22 bases between the germline ends. CDR3 size: 17 residues. CDR1 MGHRA and CDR2 YSYEKL come from the germline V gene. CDR3 bases: TGCGCCAGCAGCCAATTCTTGTTTCGAGGGTCCCACCACGAGCAGTACTTC. It is translated as CASSQFLFRGSHHEQYF.

This clone turned up a few times. Other DNA sequences from this sample encode an identical CDR3 as well. The J gene is TRBJ2-5, the V gene TRBV5-1, with 7 bases aligning to TRBD1. Germline V gives CDR1 SGHRS, CDR2 YFSETQ. With V trimmed by 4 bases and J by 3 bases, 6 bases remained unmatched. The CDR3 consists of 14 residues. The CDR3 DNA sequence: TGCGCCAGCAGCCGAGGACAGGCAGAAGAGACCCAGTACTTC. It yields the protein CASSRGQAEETQYF.

V and J are TRBV19 and TRBJ2-1, with 9 positions matching TRBD1. This CDR3 has 13 residues. Germline V gene sequence: CDR1 LNHDA, CDR2 SQIVND (reference sequence). V dropped 6 bases and J dropped 6; count of bases not matched to a gene: 3. The CDR3 coding sequence is TGTGCCAGTAGACAACAGGGGGCCAATGAGCAGTTCTTC. This encodes CASRQQGANEQFF.